The T cell receptor beta chain described here comes from a study of Graves' ophthalmopathy and Graves' hyperthyroidism. Study-level background: The blood sample was drawn at first diagnosis and before any treatment. Study results and limitations: Classification of ophthalmopathy versus stable hyperthyroidism by a 13-signature model yielded 85% to 90% sensitivity and just under 84% specificity.

A duration under 3 months, NOSPECS ≥4, CAS ≥3 and moderate-to-severe activity characterized the donors with ophthalmopathy. Pregnant or lactating patients and those with other autoimmune diseases or uncontrolled infections were excluded. Researchers took RNA transcripts and amplified TCR beta CDR3 regions from them. First-round RT-PCR used HTBI primers; second-round multiplex PCR followed. TCRdb reprocessed the multiplex PCR reads with MiXCR, giving one entry per CDR3 protein. The data contain 650,000 to 900,000 distinct CDR3 sequences, roughly two fifths of them singletons. Of note for this clonotype: The target antigen is unknown.

The length of the CDR3 is 17 residues. The trim removed 0 bases at V and 8 bases at J, leaving 10 bases unmatched. Germline V gene lookup returns CDR1 ENHRY and CDR2 SYGVKD. This TCR derives from an adult man with Graves' ophthalmopathy. The chain carries TRBV10-3 and TRBJ2-2; 9 bases are shared with TRBD1. Specimen: peripheral blood. CDR3 protein: CAISESIGTGTLGELFF. The CDR3 coding sequence is TGTGCCATCAGTGAGTCAATCGGGACAGGGACTTTGGGGGAGCTGTTTTTT.